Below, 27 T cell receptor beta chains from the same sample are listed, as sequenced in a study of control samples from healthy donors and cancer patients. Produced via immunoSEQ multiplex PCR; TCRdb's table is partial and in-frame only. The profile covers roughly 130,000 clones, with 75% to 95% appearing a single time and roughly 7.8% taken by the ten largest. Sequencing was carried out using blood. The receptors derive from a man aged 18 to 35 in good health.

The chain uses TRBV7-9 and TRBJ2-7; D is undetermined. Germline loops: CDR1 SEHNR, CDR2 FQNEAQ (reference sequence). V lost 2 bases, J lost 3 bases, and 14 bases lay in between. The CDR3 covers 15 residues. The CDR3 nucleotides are TGTGCCAGCAGCTTACCGGACCGCCCTGACTACGAGCAGTACTTC. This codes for CASSLPDRPDYEQYF.

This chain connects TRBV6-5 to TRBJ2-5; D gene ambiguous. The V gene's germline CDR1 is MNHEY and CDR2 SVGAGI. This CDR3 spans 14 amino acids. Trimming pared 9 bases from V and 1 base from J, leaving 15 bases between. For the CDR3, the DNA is TGTGCCAGTCTGGGCCATTTAGGCCAAGAGACCCAGTACTTC. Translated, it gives CASLGHLGQETQYF.

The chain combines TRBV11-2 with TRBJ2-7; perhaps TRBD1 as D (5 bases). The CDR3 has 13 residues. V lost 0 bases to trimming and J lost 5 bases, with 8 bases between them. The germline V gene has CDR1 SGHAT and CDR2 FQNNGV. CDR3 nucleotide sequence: TGTGCCAGCAGCTTAGATGGCAGGGACGAGCAGTACTTC. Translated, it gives CASSLDGRDEQYF.

DNA of the CDR3: TGTGCCAGCAGTCCCGCTGAGGGGAACACTGAAGCTTTCTTT. Amino acids: CASSPAEGNTEAFF. The chain is built from TRBV27 and TRBJ1-1; D gene ambiguous. Deletions cut 5 bases from V and 1 base from J, with 11 bases between. The CDR3 extends over 14 amino acids. Germline-derived CDR1 and CDR2 are MNHEY and SMNVEV (reference sequence).

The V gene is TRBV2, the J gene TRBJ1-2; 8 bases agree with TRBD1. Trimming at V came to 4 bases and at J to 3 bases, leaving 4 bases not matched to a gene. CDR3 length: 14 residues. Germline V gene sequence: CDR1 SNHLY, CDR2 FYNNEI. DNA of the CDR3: TGTGCCAGCAGTGCCGGGACAGGTTACTATGGCTACACCTTC. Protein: CASSAGTGYYGYTF.

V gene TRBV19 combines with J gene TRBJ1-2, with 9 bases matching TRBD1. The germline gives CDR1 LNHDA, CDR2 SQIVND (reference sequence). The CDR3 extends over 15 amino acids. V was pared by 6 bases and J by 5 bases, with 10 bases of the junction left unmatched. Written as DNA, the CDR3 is TGTGCCAGTAGGGGGACGGGACAGGGAGGATATGGCTACACCTTC. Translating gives CASRGTGQGGYGYTF.

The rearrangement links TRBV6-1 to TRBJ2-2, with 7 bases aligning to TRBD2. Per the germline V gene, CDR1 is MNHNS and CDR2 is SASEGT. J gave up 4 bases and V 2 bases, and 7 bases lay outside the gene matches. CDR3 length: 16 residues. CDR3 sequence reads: CASSETGGSGTGELFF. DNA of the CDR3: TGTGCCAGCAGTGAAACGGGGGGTTCGGGCACCGGGGAGCTGTTTTTT.

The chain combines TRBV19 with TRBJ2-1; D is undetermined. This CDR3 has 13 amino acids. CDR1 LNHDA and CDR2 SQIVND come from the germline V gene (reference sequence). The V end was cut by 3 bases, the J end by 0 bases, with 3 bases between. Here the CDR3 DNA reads TGTGCCAGTAGTATTAACTCCTACAATGAGCAGTTCTTC. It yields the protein CASSINSYNEQFF.

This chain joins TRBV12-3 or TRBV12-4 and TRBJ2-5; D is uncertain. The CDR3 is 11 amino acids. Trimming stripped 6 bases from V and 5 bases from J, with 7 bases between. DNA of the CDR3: TGTGCCAGCAGGGTGGGGGAGACCCAGTACTTC. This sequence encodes CASRVGETQYF.

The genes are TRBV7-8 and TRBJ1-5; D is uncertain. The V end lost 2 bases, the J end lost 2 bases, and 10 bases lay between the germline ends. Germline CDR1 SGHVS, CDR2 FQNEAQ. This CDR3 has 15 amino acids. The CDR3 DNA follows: TGTGCCAGCAGCTTAATCCCGAGTCGCAATCAGCCCCAGCATTTT. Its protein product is CASSLIPSRNQPQHF.

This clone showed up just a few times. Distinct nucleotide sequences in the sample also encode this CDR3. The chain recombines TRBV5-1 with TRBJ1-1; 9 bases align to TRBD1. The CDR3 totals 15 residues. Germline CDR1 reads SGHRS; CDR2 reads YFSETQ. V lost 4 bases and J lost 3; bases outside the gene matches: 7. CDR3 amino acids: CASSPSGQGDTEAFF. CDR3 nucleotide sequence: TGCGCCAGCAGCCCGTCGGGACAGGGAGACACTGAAGCTTTCTTT.

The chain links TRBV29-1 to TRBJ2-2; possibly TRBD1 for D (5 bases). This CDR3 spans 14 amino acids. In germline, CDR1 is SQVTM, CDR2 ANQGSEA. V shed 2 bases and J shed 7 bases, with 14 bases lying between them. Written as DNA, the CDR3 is TGCAGCGTTGAAAAGGCAGGGCGAGACGGGGAGCTGTTTTTT. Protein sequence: CSVEKAGRDGELFF.

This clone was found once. The CDR3, as DNA: TGTGCCAGTCTTCCAGGGGCACGTGAGCGTAACACTGAAGCTTTCTTT. Protein sequence: CASLPGARERNTEAFF. The J gene is TRBJ1-1, the V gene TRBV19; tentative D call: TRBD1 (6 bases). The CDR3 is 16 amino acids. V lost 8 bases and J lost 2, with 21 bases in between. CDR1 is LNHDA, CDR2 SQIVND, per germline (reference sequence).

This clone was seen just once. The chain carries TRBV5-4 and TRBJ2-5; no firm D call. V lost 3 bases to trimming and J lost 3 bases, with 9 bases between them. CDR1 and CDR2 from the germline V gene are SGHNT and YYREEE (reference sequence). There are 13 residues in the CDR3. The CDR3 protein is CASSSVGKETQYF. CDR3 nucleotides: TGTGCCAGCAGCTCTGTTGGGAAAGAGACCCAGTACTTC.

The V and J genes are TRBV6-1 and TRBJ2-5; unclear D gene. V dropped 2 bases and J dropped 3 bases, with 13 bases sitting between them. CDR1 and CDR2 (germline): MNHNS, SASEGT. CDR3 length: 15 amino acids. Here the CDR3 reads CASSEPPRVKETQYF. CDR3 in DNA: TGTGCCAGCAGTGAACCCCCTAGGGTTAAAGAGACCCAGTACTTC.

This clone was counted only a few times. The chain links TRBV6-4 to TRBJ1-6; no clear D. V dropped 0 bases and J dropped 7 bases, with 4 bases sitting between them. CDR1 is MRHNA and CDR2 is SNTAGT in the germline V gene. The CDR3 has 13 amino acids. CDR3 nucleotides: TGTGCCAGCAGTGACTCGGACAATTCACCCCTCCACTTT. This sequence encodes CASSDSDNSPLHF.

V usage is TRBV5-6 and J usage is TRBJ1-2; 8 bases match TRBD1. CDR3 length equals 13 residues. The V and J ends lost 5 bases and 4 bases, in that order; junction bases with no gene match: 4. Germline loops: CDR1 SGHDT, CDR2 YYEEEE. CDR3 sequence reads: CASRFGTGYGYTF. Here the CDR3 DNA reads TGTGCCAGCAGGTTCGGGACAGGCTATGGCTACACCTTC.

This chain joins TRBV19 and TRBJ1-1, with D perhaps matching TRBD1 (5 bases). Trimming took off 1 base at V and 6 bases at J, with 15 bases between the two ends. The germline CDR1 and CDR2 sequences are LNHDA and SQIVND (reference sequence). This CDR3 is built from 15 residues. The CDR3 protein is CASSIAAGTYAEAFF. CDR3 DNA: TGTGCCAGTAGTATAGCGGCAGGGACCTACGCTGAAGCTTTCTTT.

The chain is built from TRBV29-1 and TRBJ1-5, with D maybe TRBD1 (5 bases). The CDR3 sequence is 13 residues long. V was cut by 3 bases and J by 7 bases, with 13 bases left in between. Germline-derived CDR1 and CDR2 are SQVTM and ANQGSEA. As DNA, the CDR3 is TGCAGCGTTGAGGCCGAAAGGGGACAGCCCCAGCATTTT. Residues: CSVEAERGQPQHF.

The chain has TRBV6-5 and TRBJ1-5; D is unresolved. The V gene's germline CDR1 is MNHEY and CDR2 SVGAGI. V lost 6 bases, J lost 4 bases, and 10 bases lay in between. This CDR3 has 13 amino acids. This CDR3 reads CASSPGRNQPQHF. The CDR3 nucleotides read TGTGCCAGCAGCCCCGGACGGAATCAGCCCCAGCATTTT.

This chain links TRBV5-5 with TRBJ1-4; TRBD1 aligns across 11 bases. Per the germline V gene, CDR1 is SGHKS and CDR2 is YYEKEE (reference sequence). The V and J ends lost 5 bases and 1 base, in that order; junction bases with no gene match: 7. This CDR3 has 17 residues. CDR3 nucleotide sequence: TGTGCCAGCAGGGAAGGACAGGGGGCTGGAACTAATGAAAAACTGTTTTTT. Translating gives CASREGQGAGTNEKLFF.

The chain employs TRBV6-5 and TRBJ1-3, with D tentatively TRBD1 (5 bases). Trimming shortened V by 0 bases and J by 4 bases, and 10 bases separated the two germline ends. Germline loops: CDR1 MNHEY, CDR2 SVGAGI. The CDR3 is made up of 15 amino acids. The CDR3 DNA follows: TGTGCCAGCAGTTACTCTGGGGGGTCCGGAAACACCATATATTTT. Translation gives CASSYSGGSGNTIYF.

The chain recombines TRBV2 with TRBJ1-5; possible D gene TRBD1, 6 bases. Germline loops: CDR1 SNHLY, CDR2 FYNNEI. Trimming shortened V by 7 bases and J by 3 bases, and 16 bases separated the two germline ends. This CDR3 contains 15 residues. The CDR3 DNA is TGTGCCAGCACAGACGGGGGGCTTGCCAATCAGCCCCAGCATTTT. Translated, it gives CASTDGGLANQPQHF.

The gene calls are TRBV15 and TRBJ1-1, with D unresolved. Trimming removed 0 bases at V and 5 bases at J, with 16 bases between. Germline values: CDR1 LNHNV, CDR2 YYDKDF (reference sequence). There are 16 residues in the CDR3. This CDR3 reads CATSRDEDSSTTEAFF. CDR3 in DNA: TGTGCCACCAGCAGAGATGAGGACTCCTCTACAACTGAAGCTTTCTTT.

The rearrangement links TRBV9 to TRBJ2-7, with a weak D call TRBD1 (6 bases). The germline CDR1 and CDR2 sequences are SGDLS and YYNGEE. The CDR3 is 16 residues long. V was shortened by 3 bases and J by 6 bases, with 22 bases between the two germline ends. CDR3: CASSDLPGHRPGEQYF. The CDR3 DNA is TGTGCCAGCAGCGATCTACCGGGACACCGCCCGGGCGAGCAGTACTTC.

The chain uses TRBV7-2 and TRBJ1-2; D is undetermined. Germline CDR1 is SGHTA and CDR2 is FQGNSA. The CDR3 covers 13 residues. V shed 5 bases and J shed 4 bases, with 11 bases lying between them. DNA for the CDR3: TGTGCCAGCAGCGTCGATAGGTTCTATGGCTACACCTTC. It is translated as CASSVDRFYGYTF. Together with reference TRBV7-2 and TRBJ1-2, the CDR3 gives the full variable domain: GAGVSQSPSNKVTEKGKDVELRCDPISGHTALYWYRQSLGQGLEFLIYFQGNSAPDKSGLPSDRFSAERTGGSVSTLTIQRTQQEDSAVYLCASSVDRFYGYTFGSGTRLTVV.

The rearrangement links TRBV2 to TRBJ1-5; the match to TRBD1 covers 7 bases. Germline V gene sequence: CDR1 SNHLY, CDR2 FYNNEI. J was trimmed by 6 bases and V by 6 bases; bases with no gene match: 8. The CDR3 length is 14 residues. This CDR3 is CASRRQGRVQPQHF. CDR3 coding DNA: TGTGCCAGCAGACGACAGGGTCGGGTTCAGCCCCAGCATTTT.